The clone carrying this T cell receptor (beta chain) was observed at least ten times. Its antigen remains unknown. This record comes from a study of early T cells in non-severe SARS-CoV-2 infection. Overall study: Sequencing targeted bulk RNA from unsorted whole blood, leaving chains unpaired. Study observations and caveats: Sequences matched to VDJdb favored anti-spike CD8 responses, while private and CD4 specificities were missed.

The CDR3 runs 14 residues. The germline CDR1 and CDR2 sequences are SGHVS and FQNEAQ. Trimming took off 8 bases at V and 1 base at J, with 12 bases between the two ends. Separate cDNA molecules each had unique molecular identifiers attached to them. One entry per CDR3 protein results from TCRdb running MiXCR on the 5' RACE reads. The sample gives 40,000 or so distinct CDR3 sequences, less than 7% of which show up once; about 4.2% is in the top ten. Source: whole blood, taken at baseline. This rearrangement joins TRBV7-8 to TRBJ2-1, with D unresolved. This TCR was recovered from an adult who was a healthcare worker with PCR-confirmed SARS-CoV-2 infection or an uninfected control (not recorded which). The CDR3 protein is CASSRGISYNEQFF. CDR3 sequence (DNA): TGTGCCAGCTCGCGAGGTATATCCTACAATGAGCAGTTCTTC. Full variable domain (remainder filled in from reference TRBV7-8 and TRBJ2-1): GAGVSQSPRYKVAKRGQDVALRCDPISGHVSLFWYQQALGQGPEFLTYFQNEAQLDKSGLPSDRFFAERPEGSVSTLKIQRTQQEDSAVYLCASSRGISYNEQFFGPGTRLTVL.